This TCR beta chain comes out of a study of T cells after yellow fever vaccination. As concerns this clonotype: Its antigen remains unidentified.

General study points: At approximately 95% for CD4 and 75% to 90% for CD8, most primary-vaccination clones showed up again after the booster. When the response was secondary, it was weaker but reached its peak faster, day 5 versus 15. There was a small share of clonotypes that showed up in both the CD4 and CD8 compartments.

The V gene's germline CDR1 is LNHDA and CDR2 SQIVND (reference sequence). The V end was cut by 5 bases, the J end by 6 bases, with 10 bases between. The length of the CDR3 is 12 residues. TCRdb processed the 5' RACE reads anew with MiXCR; each CDR3 protein has one entry. Of fewer than 450,000 distinct CDR3 sequences in the sample, around 10% were seen once. This rearrangement joins TRBV19 to TRBJ2-5; the D is unclear. Material: PBMCs, obtained on the day of the first yellow fever vaccination. This receptor was identified in a man aged 18 to 35 who received the YFV17D yellow fever vaccine. The CDR3 DNA reads as TGTGCCAGTAGTTTTGGGAAAAAGACCCAGTACTTC. It translates to CASSFGKKTQYF.